The sequence of this T cell receptor beta chain was determined in a study of CD8 T cells in ankylosing spondylitis. Per germline, CDR1 DFQATT and CDR2 SNEGSKA (reference sequence). Trimming left V 6 bases short and J 1 base short, with 7 bases between. This CDR3 region has 13 residues. Study results and caveats: The clones that were linked to disease were reported to be significantly enriched in matched synovial fluid samples from ankylosing spondylitis patients. Made up of roughly 8 highly homologous variants, a TCR beta motif appeared characteristic of ankylosing spondylitis blood. Relatively scarce in peripheral blood, disease-linked clones were CD8+.

This clonotype was counted ten times or more. Its cognate antigen is unknown. Quantitative 5'-RACE with molecular barcodes produced the TCR beta libraries. TCRdb itself ran the 5' RACE reads through MiXCR, one entry per CDR3 protein. The sample gives 250,000 to 400,000 distinct CDR3 sequences, under 14% of which show up once; more than 7% is in the top ten. Sequenced material: blood, either unsorted or a sorted T cell fraction (not recorded which). The chain links TRBV20-1 to TRBJ1-6, with D possibly being TRBD1 (5 bases). The sequence was collected from a female donor with ankylosing spondylitis or in good health (not recorded which). For the CDR3, the DNA is TGCAGTGCCAGGGAGTCCTATAATTCACCCCTCCACTTT. Its protein product is CSARESYNSPLHF.